This T cell receptor (beta chain) was profiled in a study of T-cell reconstitution after alpha-beta-depleted transplantation in children. Preparing the TCRbeta library involved the use of unique molecular identifiers. TCRdb ran MiXCR on the PCR reads and lists one entry per CDR3 protein. The sample consists of 600,000 to 700,000 distinct CDR3 sequences, roughly 17% of them appearing once. The V gene end was trimmed by 6 bases and the J gene end by 4 bases; junction bases not matched to a gene: 7. The length of the CDR3 is 14 residues. Germline CDR1 MDHEN, CDR2 SYDVKM. The chain is built from TRBV28 and TRBJ1-2; 8 positions agree with TRBD1. The material sequenced was PBMCs from the stem cell graft donor, taken from the stem cell graft. The sequence was obtained from a human donor who donated a stem cell graft to a child with acute myeloid leukemia. CDR3 amino acids: CASSYGQGGYGYTF. The CDR3 DNA reads TGTGCCAGCAGCTACGGACAGGGCGGCTATGGCTACACCTTC.